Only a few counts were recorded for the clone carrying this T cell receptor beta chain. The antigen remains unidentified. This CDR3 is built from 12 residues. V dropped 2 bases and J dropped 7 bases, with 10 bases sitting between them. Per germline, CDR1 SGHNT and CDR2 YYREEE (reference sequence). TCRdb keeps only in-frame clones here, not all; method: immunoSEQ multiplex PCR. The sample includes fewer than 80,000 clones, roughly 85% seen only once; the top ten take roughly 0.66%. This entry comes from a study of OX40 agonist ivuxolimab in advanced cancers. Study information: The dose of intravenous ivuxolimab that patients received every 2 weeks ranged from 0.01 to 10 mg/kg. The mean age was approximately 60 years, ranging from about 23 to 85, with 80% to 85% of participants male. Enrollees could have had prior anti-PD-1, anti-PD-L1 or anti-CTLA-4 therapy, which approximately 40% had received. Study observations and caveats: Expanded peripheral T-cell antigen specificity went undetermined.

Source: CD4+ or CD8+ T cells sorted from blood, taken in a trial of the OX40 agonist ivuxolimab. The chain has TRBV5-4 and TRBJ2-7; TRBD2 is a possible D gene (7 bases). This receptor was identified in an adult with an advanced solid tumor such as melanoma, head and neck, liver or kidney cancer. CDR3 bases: TGTGCCAGCAGCTTTGGGAGGGGGGAGCAGTACTTC. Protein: CASSFGRGEQYF.